One T cell receptor beta chain is described in this entry. Its antigen is still unknown. 60 Vbeta and 13 Jbeta primers were used in PCR. The repertoire was sequenced with immunoSEQ multiplex PCR; TCRdb's copy has only in-frame clones and lacks some. The table lists 100,000 to 150,000 clones, around four fifths of them singletons. This sample is part of a study of cytomegalovirus exposure and HLA in healthy donors. Study-level findings and limits: In a later analysis, TCR beta V- and J-gene trimming was associated with a missense DCLRE1C variant.

Trimming took 4 bases from V and 3 from J, leaving 13 bases between them. The CDR3 is 14 amino acids. CDR1 and CDR2 (germline): MNHNS, SASEGT. Sequencing was performed on PBMCs. The rearrangement joins TRBV6-1 to TRBJ2-7; D is possibly TRBD1 (6 bases). The clonotype comes from a woman aged 45-65 years in good health and CMV-seropositive. The CDR3 spells CASSARGQLYEQYF. CDR3 sequence (DNA): TGTGCCAGCAGTGCCAGAGGACAGCTCTACGAGCAGTACTTC.